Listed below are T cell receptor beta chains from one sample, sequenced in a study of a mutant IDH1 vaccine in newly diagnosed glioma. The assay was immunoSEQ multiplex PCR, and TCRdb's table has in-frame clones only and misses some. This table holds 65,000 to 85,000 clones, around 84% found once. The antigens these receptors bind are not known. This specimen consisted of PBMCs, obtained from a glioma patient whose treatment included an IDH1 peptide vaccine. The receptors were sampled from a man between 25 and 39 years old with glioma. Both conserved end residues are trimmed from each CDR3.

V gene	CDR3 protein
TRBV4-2	ASSPFGGGGSYEQY
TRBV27	ASSLSPLLAGKGSTDTQY
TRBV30	AWSVVGYEQY
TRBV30	AWSVRGLTSYNEQF
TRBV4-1	ASSQVTSSYNEQF
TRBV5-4	ASSLRTSASTDTQY
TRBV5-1	ASSARDRPVSNYGYT
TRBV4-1	ASSQDFEGGYNEQF
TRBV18	ASSPPRGREKLF
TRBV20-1	SASPANTQY
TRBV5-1	ASSSGLMLAKNIQY
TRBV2	ASNFQGQGGDGYT
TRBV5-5	ASSLVSNTEAF
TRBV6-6	ASSYSARYEQY
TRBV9	ASSGIRTGNYGYT
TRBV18	ASSQYGQGNNEQF
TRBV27	ASSLRQGTNEKLF
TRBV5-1	ASSLQGIATNEKLF
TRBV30	AWGKRAADTQY
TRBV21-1	ASSFRDRGHTNTGELF
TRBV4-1	ASSAQASMFGYT
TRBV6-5	ASSYSASQETQY
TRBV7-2	ASSSRQGTTYEQY
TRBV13	ASSFQWTVFRPDEQY
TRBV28	ASSFRIRREEDEGYEQY
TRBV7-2	ASSLEVQFTEAF
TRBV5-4	ASTRSSNYNNEQF
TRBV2	ASSQGRTEAF
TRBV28	ASSPFSTYNEQF